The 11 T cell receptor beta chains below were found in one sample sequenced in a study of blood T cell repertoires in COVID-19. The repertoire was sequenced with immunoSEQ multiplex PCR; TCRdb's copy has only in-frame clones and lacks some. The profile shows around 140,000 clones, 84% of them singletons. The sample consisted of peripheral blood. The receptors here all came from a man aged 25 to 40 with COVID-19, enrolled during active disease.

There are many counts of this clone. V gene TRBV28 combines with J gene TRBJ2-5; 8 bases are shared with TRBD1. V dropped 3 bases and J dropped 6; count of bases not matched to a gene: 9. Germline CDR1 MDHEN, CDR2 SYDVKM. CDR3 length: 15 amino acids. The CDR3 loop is CASSFSGGASKTQYF. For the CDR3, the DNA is TGTGCCAGCAGTTTTTCAGGGGGCGCTTCAAAGACCCAGTACTTC.

The CDR3 is CASSSGRGEETQYF. In nucleotides, the CDR3 is TGCGCCAGCAGCTCAGGCCGGGGGGAAGAGACCCAGTACTTC. The chain recombines TRBV5-1 with TRBJ2-5; 7 positions agree with TRBD2. This CDR3 comprises 14 residues. J lost 3 bases, V lost 3 bases, and 5 bases had no gene match. CDR1 is SGHRS and CDR2 is YFSETQ in the germline V gene.

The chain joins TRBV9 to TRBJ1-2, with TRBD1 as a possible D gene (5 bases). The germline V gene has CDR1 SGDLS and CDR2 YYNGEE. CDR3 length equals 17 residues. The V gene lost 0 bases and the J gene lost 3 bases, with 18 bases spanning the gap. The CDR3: CASSVELGGGGDYGYTF. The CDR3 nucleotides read TGTGCCAGCAGCGTAGAATTAGGTGGGGGAGGGGACTATGGCTACACCTTC.

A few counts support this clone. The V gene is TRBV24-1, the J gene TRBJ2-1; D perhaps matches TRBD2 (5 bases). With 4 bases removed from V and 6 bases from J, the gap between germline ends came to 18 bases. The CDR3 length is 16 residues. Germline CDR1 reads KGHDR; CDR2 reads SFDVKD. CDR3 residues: CATSDRGPDRGNEQFF. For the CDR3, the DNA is TGTGCCACCAGTGACCGAGGCCCCGATCGGGGCAATGAGCAGTTCTTC.

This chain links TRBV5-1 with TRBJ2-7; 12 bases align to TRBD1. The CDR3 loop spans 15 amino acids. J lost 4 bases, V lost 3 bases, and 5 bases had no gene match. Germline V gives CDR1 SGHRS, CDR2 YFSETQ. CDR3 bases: TGCGCCAGCAGCTGGGGGACAGGGGGCGCGTACGAGCAGTACTTC. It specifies CASSWGTGGAYEQYF.

In DNA form, the CDR3 reads TGTGCCAGCAGTCGACCTCCGACAGGAAGTTACGAGCAGTACTTC. It is translated as CASSRPPTGSYEQYF. The chain carries TRBV6-2 or TRBV6-3 and TRBJ2-7, with a possible D match to TRBD1 (6 bases). Per the germline V gene, CDR1 is MNHEY and CDR2 is SVGEGT. There are 15 residues in the CDR3. V dropped 5 bases and J dropped 4 bases, with 18 bases sitting between them.

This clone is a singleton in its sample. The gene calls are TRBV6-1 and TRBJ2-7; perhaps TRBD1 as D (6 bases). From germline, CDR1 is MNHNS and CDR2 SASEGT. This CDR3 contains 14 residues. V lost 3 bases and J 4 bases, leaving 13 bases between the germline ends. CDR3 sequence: CASSESQGTYEQYF. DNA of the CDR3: TGTGCCAGCAGTGAGAGTCAGGGGACGTACGAGCAGTACTTC.

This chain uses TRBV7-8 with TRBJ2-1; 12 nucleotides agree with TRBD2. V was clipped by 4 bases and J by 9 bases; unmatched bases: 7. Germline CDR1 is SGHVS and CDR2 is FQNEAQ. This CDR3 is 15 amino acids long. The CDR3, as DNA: TGTGCCAGCAGCTACGGGACTAGCGGGTCGGGTGAGCAGTTCTTC. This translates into CASSYGTSGSGEQFF.

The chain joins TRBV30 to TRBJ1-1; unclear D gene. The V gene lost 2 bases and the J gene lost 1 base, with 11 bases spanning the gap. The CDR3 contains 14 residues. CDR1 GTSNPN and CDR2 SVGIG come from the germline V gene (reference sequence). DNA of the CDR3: TGTGCCTGGAGTTCCCCGCTAGGGAACACTGAAGCTTTCTTT. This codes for CAWSSPLGNTEAFF.

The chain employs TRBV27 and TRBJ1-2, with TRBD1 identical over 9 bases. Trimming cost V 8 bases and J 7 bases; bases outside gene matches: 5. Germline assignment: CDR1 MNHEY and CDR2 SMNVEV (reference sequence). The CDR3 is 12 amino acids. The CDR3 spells CASGDRVGGYTF. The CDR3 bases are TGTGCCAGCGGGGACAGGGTAGGTGGCTACACCTTC.

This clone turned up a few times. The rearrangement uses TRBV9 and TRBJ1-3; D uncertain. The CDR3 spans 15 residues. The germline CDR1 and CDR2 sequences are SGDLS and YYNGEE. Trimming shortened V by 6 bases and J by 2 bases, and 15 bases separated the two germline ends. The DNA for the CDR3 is TGTGCCAGCACTACGAGAAGGAGGGCTGGAAACACCATATATTTT. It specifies CASTTRRRAGNTIYF.